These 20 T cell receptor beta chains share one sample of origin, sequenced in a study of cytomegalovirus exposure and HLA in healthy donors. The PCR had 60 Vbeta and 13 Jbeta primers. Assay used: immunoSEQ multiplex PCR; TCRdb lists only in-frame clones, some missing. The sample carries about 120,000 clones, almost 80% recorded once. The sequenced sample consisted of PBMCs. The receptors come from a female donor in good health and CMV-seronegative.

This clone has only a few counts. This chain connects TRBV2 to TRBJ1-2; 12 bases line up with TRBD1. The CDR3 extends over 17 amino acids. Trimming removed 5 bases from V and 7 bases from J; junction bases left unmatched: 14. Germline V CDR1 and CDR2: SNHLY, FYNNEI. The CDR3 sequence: CASSLTITGTGGIGYTF. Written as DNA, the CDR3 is TGTGCCAGCAGTTTGACAATTACCGGGACAGGGGGCATTGGCTACACCTTC.

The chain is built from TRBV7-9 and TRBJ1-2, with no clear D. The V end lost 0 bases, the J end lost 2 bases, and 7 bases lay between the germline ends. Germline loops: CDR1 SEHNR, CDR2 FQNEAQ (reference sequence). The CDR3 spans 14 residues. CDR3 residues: CASSLANRNYGYTF. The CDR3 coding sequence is TGTGCCAGCAGCTTAGCGAACAGAAACTATGGCTACACCTTC.

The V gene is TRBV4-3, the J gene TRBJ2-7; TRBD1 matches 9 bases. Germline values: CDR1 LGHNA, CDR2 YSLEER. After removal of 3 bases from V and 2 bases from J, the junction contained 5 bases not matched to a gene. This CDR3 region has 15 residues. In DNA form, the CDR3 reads TGCGCCAGCAGCCAGGACAGGGGATCTGCCTACGAGCAGTACTTC. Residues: CASSQDRGSAYEQYF.

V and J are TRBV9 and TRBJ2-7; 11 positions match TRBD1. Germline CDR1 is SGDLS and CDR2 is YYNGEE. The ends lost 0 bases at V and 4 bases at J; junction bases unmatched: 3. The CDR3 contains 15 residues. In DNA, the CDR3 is TGTGCCAGCAGCGTAGGAGGGACAGGGGGGTACGAGCAGTACTTC. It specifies CASSVGGTGGYEQYF.

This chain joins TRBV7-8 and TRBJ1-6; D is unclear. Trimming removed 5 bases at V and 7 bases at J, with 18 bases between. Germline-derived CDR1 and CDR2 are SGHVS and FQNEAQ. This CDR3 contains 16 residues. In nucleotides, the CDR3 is TGTGCCAGCAGCATCATCGGTGCGGCTAGCAATTCACCCCTCCACTTT. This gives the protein CASSIIGAASNSPLHF.

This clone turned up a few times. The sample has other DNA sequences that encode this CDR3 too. The CDR3 here is CASSYSRETQYF. DNA of the CDR3: TGTGCCAGCAGTTACTCTCGGGAGACCCAGTACTTC. The V call is TRBV6-6, the J call TRBJ2-5; no reliable D call. Germline lookup yields CDR1 MNHNY and CDR2 SVGAGI (reference sequence). The CDR3 is made up of 12 amino acids. V was cut by 0 bases and J by 5 bases, with 4 bases left in between.

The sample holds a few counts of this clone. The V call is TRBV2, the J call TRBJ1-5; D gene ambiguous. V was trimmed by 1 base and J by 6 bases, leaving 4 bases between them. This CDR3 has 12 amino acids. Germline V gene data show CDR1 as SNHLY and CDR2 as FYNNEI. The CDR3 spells CASSEDLQPQHF. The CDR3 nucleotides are TGTGCCAGCAGTGAAGATCTTCAGCCCCAGCATTTT.

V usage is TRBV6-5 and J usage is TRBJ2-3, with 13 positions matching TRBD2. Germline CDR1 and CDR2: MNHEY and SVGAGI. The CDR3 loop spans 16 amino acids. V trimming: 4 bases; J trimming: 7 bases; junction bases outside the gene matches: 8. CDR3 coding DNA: TGTGCCAGCAGTTCCGGACTAGCGGGAGATCTAAATACGCAGTATTTT. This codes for CASSSGLAGDLNTQYF.

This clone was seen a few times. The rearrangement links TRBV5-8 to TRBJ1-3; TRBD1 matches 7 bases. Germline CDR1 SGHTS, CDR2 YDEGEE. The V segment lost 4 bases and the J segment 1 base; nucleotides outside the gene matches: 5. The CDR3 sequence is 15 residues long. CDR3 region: CASSPGTASGNTIYF. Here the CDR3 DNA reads TGTGCCAGCAGCCCTGGGACAGCATCTGGAAACACCATATATTTT.

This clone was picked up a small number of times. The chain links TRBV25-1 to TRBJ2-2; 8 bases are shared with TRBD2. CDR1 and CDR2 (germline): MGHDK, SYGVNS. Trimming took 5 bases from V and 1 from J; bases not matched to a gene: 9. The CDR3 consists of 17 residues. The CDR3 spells CASSPFSSGKNTGELFF. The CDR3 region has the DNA TGTGCCAGCAGTCCGTTCAGTAGCGGGAAGAACACCGGGGAGCTGTTTTTT. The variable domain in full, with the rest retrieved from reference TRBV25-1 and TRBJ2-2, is EADIYQTPRYLVIGTGKKITLECSQTMGHDKMYWYQQDPGMELHLIHYSYGVNSTEKGDLSSESTVSRIRTEHFPLTLESARPSHTSQYLCASSPFSSGKNTGELFFGEGSRLTVL.

Here the CDR3 DNA reads TGTGCCAGCGGCCAGGACTACCCCTCCTACGAGCAGTACTTC. Encoded protein: CASGQDYPSYEQYF. The rearrangement links TRBV19 to TRBJ2-7; possible D gene TRBD2, 6 bases. Trimming took 9 bases from V and 0 from J, leaving 15 bases between them. In germline, CDR1 is LNHDA, CDR2 SQIVND (reference sequence). The CDR3 is 14 residues long.

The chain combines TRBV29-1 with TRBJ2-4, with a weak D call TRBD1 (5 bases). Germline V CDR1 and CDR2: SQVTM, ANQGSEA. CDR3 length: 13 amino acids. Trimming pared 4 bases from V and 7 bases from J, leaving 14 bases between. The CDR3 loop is CSVVRLDKNIQYF. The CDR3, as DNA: TGCAGCGTTGTACGTCTGGACAAGAACATTCAGTACTTC. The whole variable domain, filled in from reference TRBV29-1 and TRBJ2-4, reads SAVISQKPSRDICQRGTSLTIQCQVDSQVTMMFWYRQQPGQSLTLIATANQGSEATYESGFVIDKFPISRPNLTFSTLTVSNMSPEDSSIYLCSVVRLDKNIQYFGAGTRLSVL.

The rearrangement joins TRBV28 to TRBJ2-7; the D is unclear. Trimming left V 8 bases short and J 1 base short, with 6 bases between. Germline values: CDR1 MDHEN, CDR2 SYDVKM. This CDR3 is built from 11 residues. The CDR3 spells CASRSSYEQYF. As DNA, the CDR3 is TGTGCCAGCCGGAGTTCCTACGAGCAGTACTTC.

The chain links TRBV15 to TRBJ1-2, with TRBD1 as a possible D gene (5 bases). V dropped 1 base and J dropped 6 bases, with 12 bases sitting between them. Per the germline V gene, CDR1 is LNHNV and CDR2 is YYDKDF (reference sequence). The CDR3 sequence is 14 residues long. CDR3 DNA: TGTGCCACCAGCAGAGGGGCAGGGAGGGATGGCTACACCTTC. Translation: CATSRGAGRDGYTF.

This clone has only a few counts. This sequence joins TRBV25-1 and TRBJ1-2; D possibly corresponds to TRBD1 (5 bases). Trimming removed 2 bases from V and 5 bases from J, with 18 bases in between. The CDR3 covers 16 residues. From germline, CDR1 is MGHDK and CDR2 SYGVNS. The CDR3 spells CASSEEVRTPEYGYTF. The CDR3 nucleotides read TGTGCCAGCAGTGAAGAGGTAAGGACACCAGAATATGGCTACACCTTC.

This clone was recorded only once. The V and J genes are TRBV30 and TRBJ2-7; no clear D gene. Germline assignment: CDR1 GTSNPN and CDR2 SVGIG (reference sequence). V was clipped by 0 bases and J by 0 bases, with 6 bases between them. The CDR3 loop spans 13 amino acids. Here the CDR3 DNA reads TGTGCCTGGAGTGTACTCCTCTCCTACGAGCAGTACTTC. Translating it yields CAWSVLLSYEQYF.

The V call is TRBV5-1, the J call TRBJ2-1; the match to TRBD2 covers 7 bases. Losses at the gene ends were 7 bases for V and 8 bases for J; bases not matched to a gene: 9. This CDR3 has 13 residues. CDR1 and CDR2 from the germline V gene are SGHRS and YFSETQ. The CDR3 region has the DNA TGCGCCAGCGGGAGGGAACCTTGGGATGAGCAGTTCTTC. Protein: CASGREPWDEQFF.

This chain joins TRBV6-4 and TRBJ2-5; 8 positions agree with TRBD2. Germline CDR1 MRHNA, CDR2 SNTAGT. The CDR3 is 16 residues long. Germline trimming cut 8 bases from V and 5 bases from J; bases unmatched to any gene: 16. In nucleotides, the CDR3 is TGTGCCAGCCGGGGGTGGTCGGGAGGGCCGGGCGAGACCCAGTACTTC. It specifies CASRGWSGGPGETQYF.

CDR3 residues: CASSSYTGYDGYTF. As DNA, the CDR3 is TGTGCCAGCAGCTCTTATACAGGGTATGATGGCTACACCTTC. The genes are TRBV7-9 and TRBJ1-2; TRBD1 might be the D (6 bases). CDR3 length equals 14 residues. V was clipped by 4 bases and J by 6 bases, with 15 bases between them. Germline assignment: CDR1 SEHNR and CDR2 FQNEAQ (reference sequence).

CDR3 sequence reads: CASSLVKGQGTQYF. DNA for the CDR3: TGTGCCAGCAGCTTAGTGAAGGGACAAGGAACGCAGTATTTT. V gene TRBV7-6 combines with J gene TRBJ2-3; TRBD1 is a possible D gene (6 bases). Germline assignment: CDR1 SGHVS and CDR2 FNYEAQ. Trimming took 1 base from V and 9 from J, leaving 14 bases between them. The CDR3 sequence is 14 residues long.